This TCR beta chain was identified in a study of T cell responses to AZD1222 COVID-19 vaccine. Some clones are missing from TCRdb's copy, which holds only in-frame ones; the method was immunoSEQ multiplex PCR. The sample has roughly 180,000 clones, around 87% seen once. Trimming removed 4 bases at V and 6 bases at J, with 10 bases between. CDR1 and CDR2 (germline): LNHNV, YYDKDF (reference sequence). The CDR3 spans 13 residues. In the case of this clone: What it binds is not known.

General observations from the study: Possibly, clonal diversity was underestimated; donors were largely white British and included more females. Seropositive AZD1222 recipients at baseline numbered only five or six.

The source is an adult in good health. The sample here was peripheral blood, taken on day 0 of AZD1222 vaccination. The chain links TRBV15 to TRBJ2-1; D possibly corresponds to TRBD1 (6 bases). The CDR3 here is CATSISRGNEQFF. The DNA of the CDR3 is TGTGCCACCAGCATTAGCAGGGGCAATGAGCAGTTCTTC. The complete variable domain, with remaining parts taken from reference TRBV15 and TRBJ2-1, reads DAMVIQNPRYQVTQFGKPVTLSCSQTLNHNVMYWYQQKSSQAPKLLFHYYDKDFNNEADTPDNFQSRRPNTSFCFLDIRSPGLGDTAMYLCATSISRGNEQFFGPGTRLTVL.